These T cell receptor beta chains were read from a single sample in a study of cytomegalovirus exposure and HLA in healthy donors. Assay: immunoSEQ multiplex PCR; the TCRdb copy retains only in-frame clones and omits some. Of approximately 100,000 clones in the sample, around 79% were seen once. Material for sequencing was PBMCs. These receptors were taken from a woman between 35 and 50 years old in good health and CMV-seronegative. Each CDR3 is given with its conserved first and last residue. D genes are given only for firm matches. Clone sizes are given selectively: once, few, many, or a class where the clone is expanded.

v_call	clone_size	j_call	d_call	cdr3_nt	cdr3_aa
TRBV9	few	TRBJ2-1	.	TGTGCCAGCAGCGTAGACCCGGGAATCAATGAGCAGTTCTTC	CASSVDPGINEQFF
TRBV7-9	.	TRBJ2-5	TRBD1	TGTGCCAGCAGCTTAAGAGGGGGACAGTCATTTCAAGAGACCCAGTACTTC	CASSLRGGQSFQETQYF
TRBV6-5	few	TRBJ2-5	TRBD2	TGTGCCAGCAGTTACTTAACTAGCGGGAGGCCCTCCCAGTACTTC	CASSYLTSGRPSQYF
TRBV6-5	.	TRBJ1-1	.	TGTGCCAGCAGTCCGGGGAACACTGAAGCTTTCTTT	CASSPGNTEAFF
TRBV10-3	many	TRBJ1-2	.	TGTGCCATCACGCCTGGTGAGAACTATGGCTACACCTTC	CAITPGENYGYTF
TRBV7-2	.	TRBJ2-3	.	TGTGCCAGCAGCCCGCTAGCAGATACGCAGTATTTT	CASSPLADTQYF
TRBV18	.	TRBJ2-7	.	TGTGCCAGCTCACCAAGGGCAGGGAAAACCTACGAGCAGTACTTC	CASSPRAGKTYEQYF
TRBV5-6	once	TRBJ2-3	TRBD2	TGTGCCAGCAGCTCTGGGACTAGCAAGCAGTATTTT	CASSSGTSKQYF
TRBV6-1	.	TRBJ1-3	TRBD1	TGTGCCAGCAGTGAAAGGGGGACAGGGGGATACCGCTCTGGAAACACCATATATTTT	CASSERGTGGYRSGNTIYF
TRBV6-5	.	TRBJ1-2	TRBD1	TGTGCCAGCAGGGGGCTCGGACAGGGTTATGGCTACACCTTC	CASRGLGQGYGYTF
TRBV5-1	.	TRBJ2-7	TRBD2	TGCGCCAGCAGCTCCTATGGGACTAGCGGCAGCTCCTACGAGCAGTACTTC	CASSSYGTSGSSYEQYF
TRBV11-2	.	TRBJ2-7	TRBD1	TGTGCCAGCACCTACCCCGGGACAGGGATCCCCTACGAGCAGTACTTC	CASTYPGTGIPYEQYF
TRBV7-9	.	TRBJ1-2	.	TGTTCCAGCAGCCCCCGGTGGGGAGCCGAACCTTATGGCTACACCTTC	CSSSPRWGAEPYGYTF
TRBV4-3	few	TRBJ2-7	.	TGCGCCAGCAGCCAAGACCCGTCAGGCGCGAGTATGTCCTACGAGCAGTACTTC	CASSQDPSGASMSYEQYF
TRBV5-6	.	TRBJ2-1	.	TGTGCCAGCAGCTTGTTCTGGAGTGAGCAGTTCTTC	CASSLFWSEQFF
TRBV28	.	TRBJ2-7	.	TGTGCCAGCAGCCCCGGGACTGCCAACTACGAGCAGTACTTC	CASSPGTANYEQYF
TRBV2	once	TRBJ1-1	.	TGTGCCAGCCTACGGAACACTGAAGCTTTCTTT	CASLRNTEAFF
TRBV18	.	TRBJ2-2	.	TGTGCCAGCTCACAAGGACAGACAACCGGGGAGCTGTTTTTT	CASSQGQTTGELFF
TRBV27	.	TRBJ1-6	TRBD1	TGTGCCAGCAGTTTCCCAGGGGGCAGACCCCTCCACTTT	CASSFPGGRPLHF
TRBV6-5	.	TRBJ2-3	.	TGTGCCAGCATTAGGACTGCCGCTAGCACAGATACGCAGTATTTT	CASIRTAASTDTQYF
TRBV14	few	TRBJ1-1	.	TGTGCCAGCAGCCAAATCGGTGGCGACAAAGCTTTCTTT	CASSQIGGDKAFF
TRBV2	few	TRBJ2-5	.	TGTGCCAGTCAAGCTATGGGACACTTCCAAGAGACCCAGTACTTC	CASQAMGHFQETQYF